This is a list of T cell receptor beta chains from one sample in a study of early stage breast cancer tumors. Produced via immunoSEQ multiplex PCR; TCRdb's table is partial and in-frame only. The sample consists of some 20,000 clones, around 83% of them appearing once. Specimen: blood. Receptors were obtained from a person between 65 and 79 years old with breast cancer. The CDR3 runs from the conserved cysteine through the conserved F or W. A D gene is named only where the DNA matches it firmly. Size values are once, few and many counts, or a class for expanded clones, and some rows have none.

cdr3_length d_call j_call v_call clone_size cdr3_aa cdr3_nt
16 - TRBJ2-1 TRBV9 - CASSVEGRGSYNEQFF TGTGCCAGCAGCGTAGAGGGCAGGGGATCCTACAATGAGCAGTTCTTC
15 TRBD2 TRBJ2-7 TRBV7-9 - CASSRGGVNFYEQYF TGTGCCAGCAGCCGCGGGGGGGTGAATTTCTACGAGCAGTACTTC
16 TRBD1 TRBJ1-1 TRBV30 - CAWKESTGAMNTEAFF TGTGCCTGGAAAGAATCGACAGGGGCCATGAACACTGAAGCTTTCTTT
11 - TRBJ1-1 TRBV30 - CAWSVKTEAFF TGTGCCTGGAGTGTTAAAACTGAAGCTTTCTTT
13 TRBD1 TRBJ1-1 TRBV9 - CASSEGGSTEAFF TGTGCCAGCAGCGAAGGGGGCAGCACTGAAGCTTTCTTT
13 - TRBJ1-1 TRBV5-1 few CASSLYGDTEAFF TGCGCCAGCAGCTTGTACGGGGACACTGAAGCTTTCTTT
14 - TRBJ1-6 TRBV30 - CAWTQMRAMSPLHF TGTGCCTGGACCCAGATGAGGGCTATGTCACCCCTCCACTTT
15 TRBD1 TRBJ2-6 TRBV10-3 - CAMGSGGSGANVLTF TGTGCCATGGGATCAGGGGGCTCTGGGGCCAACGTCCTGACTTTC
19 TRBD1 TRBJ1-5 TRBV10-1 - CASTWTGGRGLNSNQPQHF TGCGCCAGCACCTGGACAGGGGGCAGGGGGTTGAATAGCAATCAGCCCCAGCATTTT
13 TRBD1 TRBJ1-2 TRBV30 few CAWGRDRGGGYTF TGTGCCTGGGGGAGAGACAGGGGAGGAGGCTACACCTTC
15 TRBD1 TRBJ2-1 TRBV9 - CASSVARGSRNEQFF TGTGCCAGCAGCGTAGCCAGGGGGTCCAGGAATGAGCAGTTCTTC
17 TRBD1 TRBJ2-7 TRBV7-2 - CASSLESGGQGLYEQYF TGTGCCAGCAGCTTAGAGAGTGGCGGACAGGGGTTGTACGAGCAGTACTTC
14 - TRBJ2-7 TRBV11-3 few CASSLESGAYEQYF TGTGCCAGCAGCTTAGAGAGCGGAGCCTACGAGCAGTACTTC
14 - TRBJ2-7 TRBV19 - CASSITGYLYEQYF TGTGCCAGTAGTATAACAGGGTATCTCTACGAGCAGTACTTC
13 TRBD1 TRBJ1-2 TRBV2 - CASSLKTGGVYTF TGTGCCAGCAGTCTGAAGACAGGGGGTGTCTACACCTTC
15 TRBD1 TRBJ1-3 TRBV7-3 - CASSPDRGTGNTIYF TGTGCCAGCAGCCCCGACAGGGGCACTGGAAACACCATATATTTT
14 TRBD1 TRBJ2-3 TRBV7-9 - CASSLTGGVDTQYF TGTGCCAGCAGCTTGACAGGGGGCGTAGATACGCAGTATTTT
13 TRBD1 TRBJ1-1 TRBV6-5 once CASTRDRATEAFF TGTGCCAGCACTAGGGACAGGGCCACTGAAGCTTTCTTT
16 TRBD1 TRBJ2-5 TRBV19 - CASSRLGTGLQETQYF TGTGCCAGTAGCCGTTTAGGGACAGGGCTACAGGAGACCCAGTACTTC
13 - TRBJ2-1 TRBV9 - CASSVLVRGEQFF TGTGCCAGCAGCGTACTGGTAAGGGGTGAGCAGTTCTTC
16 TRBD2 TRBJ2-2 TRBV5-1 - CASSLVAGGITGELFF TGCGCCAGCAGCTTGGTAGCGGGGGGAATCACCGGGGAGCTGTTTTTT
15 TRBD2 TRBJ2-1 TRBV5-1 - CASRLLAGGHNEQFF TGCGCCAGCAGGTTACTAGCGGGGGGACACAATGAGCAGTTCTTC
13 - TRBJ1-4 TRBV30 once CAWSGGSSEKLFF TGTGCCTGGAGCGGGGGGTCCAGTGAAAAACTGTTTTTT
16 - TRBJ2-1 TRBV6-5 - CASSYRGPSSYNEQFF TGTGCCAGCAGTTACCGAGGCCCCAGCTCCTACAATGAGCAGTTCTTC
15 - TRBJ2-2 TRBV27 - CASSLSGTHTGELFF TGTGCCAGCAGTTTATCCGGGACACACACCGGGGAGCTGTTTTTT
14 - TRBJ1-4 TRBV5-1 - CASSLNPTNEKLFF TGCGCCAGCAGCCTAAACCCAACTAATGAAAAACTGTTTTTT
14 - TRBJ2-7 TRBV7-3 - CASSQGGEVDEQYF TGTGCCAGCAGCCAAGGGGGGGAGGTCGACGAGCAGTACTTC
15 TRBD2 TRBJ2-5 TRBV9 - CASSPGPGRGETQYF TGTGCCAGCAGCCCCGGGCCAGGGAGGGGAGAGACCCAGTACTTC
14 - TRBJ2-1 TRBV5-1 once CASSFRGRDNEQFF TGCGCCAGCAGCTTTAGGGGGAGAGACAATGAGCAGTTCTTC
16 - TRBJ1-5 TRBV4-1 once CASSQDIWGPHQPQHF TGCGCCAGCAGCCAAGATATCTGGGGGCCTCATCAGCCCCAGCATTTT
14 - TRBJ1-3 TRBV19 - CACGGRFSGNTIYF TGTGCCTGCGGTGGCAGATTCTCTGGAAACACCATATATTTT
15 - TRBJ2-5 TRBV2 - CASSGQLQGPETQYF TGTGCCAGCAGTGGCCAATTACAGGGCCCGGAGACCCAGTACTTC
16 TRBD1 TRBJ1-2 TRBV25-1 - CASSEYGDREVYGYTF TGTGCCAGCAGTGAATACGGGGACAGGGAGGTCTATGGCTACACCTTC
16 TRBD2 TRBJ2-5 TRBV4-2 - CASSQEQRGGSETQYF TGTGCCAGCAGCCAAGAACAGCGGGGGGGATCCGAGACCCAGTACTTC
15 - TRBJ1-3 TRBV7-9 - CASSPRTGHGNTIYF TGTGCCAGCAGCCCGCGCACAGGGCATGGAAACACCATATATTTT
16 TRBD1 TRBJ1-1 TRBV2 - CASSEKKGQGATEAFF TGTGCCAGCAGTGAAAAGAAAGGACAGGGGGCCACTGAAGCTTTCTTT
15 - TRBJ1-3 TRBV6-1 once CATREDRVGGNTIYF TGTGCCACCCGAGAGGACAGAGTGGGTGGAAACACCATATATTTT
17 TRBD1 TRBJ1-3 TRBV9 - CASSVDPDRRLGNTIYF TGTGCCAGCAGCGTAGACCCGGACAGGCGGCTAGGAAACACCATATATTTT
14 - TRBJ1-2 TRBV6-1 - CASSEGGHAYGYTF TGTGCCAGCAGTGAAGGGGGACACGCCTATGGCTACACCTTC
16 TRBD1 TRBJ1-2 TRBV28 - CASSLYGRGLMGGYTF TGTGCCAGCAGTTTATACGGCAGGGGGCTTATGGGTGGCTACACCTTC
14 - TRBJ1-5 TRBV10-3 - CAIKRDGPGQPQHF TGTGCCATCAAACGTGACGGCCCAGGGCAGCCCCAGCATTTT
14 TRBD1 TRBJ2-7 TRBV25-1 - CASSASTGAYEQYF TGTGCCAGCAGTGCCAGTACAGGGGCCTACGAGCAGTACTTC
15 TRBD1 TRBJ2-1 TRBV7-3 - CASSLTTGRFNEQFF TGTGCCAGCAGCTTAACGACAGGGCGGTTCAATGAGCAGTTCTTC
13 - TRBJ1-5 TRBV29-1 once CSVGSGINQPQHF TGCAGCGTTGGTTCAGGAATTAATCAGCCCCAGCATTTT
13 - TRBJ1-1 TRBV30 - CAWSVTRNTEAFF TGTGCCTGGAGTGTAACACGTAACACTGAAGCTTTCTTT